This TCR beta chain appears in the sequencing data of a study of patients and donors after allogeneic stem cell transplantation. The length of the CDR3 is 14 residues. The germline CDR1 and CDR2 sequences are MGHRA and YSYEKL. V was pared by 1 base and J by 4 bases, with 7 bases between. TCRdb re-called the RT-PCR reads with MiXCR, one entry per CDR3 protein. The table shows about a million distinct CDR3 sequences, with more than 15% occurring only once. Specimen: blood, either unsorted or a sorted T cell fraction (not recorded which). The clonotype originates from a human donor who was either an allogeneic HSCT recipient or a stem cell or donor lymphocyte infusion donor (not recorded which). It is not recorded whose cells these are; they may come from a transplant donor. The rearrangement uses TRBV4-1 and TRBJ2-2, with TRBD2 as a possible D gene (6 bases). CDR3 residues: CASSQAGVTGELFF. The CDR3 DNA follows: TGCGCCAGCAGCCAAGCGGGAGTCACCGGGGAGCTGTTTTTT.